This record looks at one TCR beta chain sequence and its context. It lacks a known antigen. The library was made by 5' RACE. Preparation of each TCR library used around 3.5 ug of total RNA. For each sample, cDNA was synthesized in eight separate reactions using SMARTScribe reverse transcriptase. During cDNA synthesis, template switching was used to introduce unique molecular identifiers that contained a 6-nucleotide sample barcode. Two nested PCRs of about 16 and 10 cycles amplified the TCRalpha and TCRbeta cDNA, and bead purification followed each PCR. Before amplification, cDNA was treated with uracil DNA-glycosylase and purified using the QIAquick PCR purification kit. The second PCR was the step at which Illumina TruSeq-compatible adapters and sample-specific barcodes were added. TapeStation and Qubit were used to check library quality and concentration, and around 4.5 ng of each library went into the pool. Pooled libraries were sequenced on an Illumina HiSeq2500 single-index Rapid Run with 2 x 100 bp reads and custom sequencing primers. Processing in the source paper ran as follows. MiGEC version 1.2.6 was used for UMI-based consensus assembly to correct PCR and sequencing errors. V(D)J alignment, clonotype assembly and CDR3 extraction were performed with MiXCR version 2.1.1. To normalise gene usage, clonotype sharing and MAIT/NKT TCR abundance, the top 1000, 10 000 and 20 000 clonotypes in each sample were analysed. Diversity was computed as the inverse Simpson index with the vegan R package after downsampling to 27 000 UMIs. Paired Mann-Whitney U tests were applied to discordant twin pairs, and Benjamini-Hochberg correction was used for multiple testing. After TCRdb reprocessed the reads, each CDR3 protein sequence was kept as one row, without DNA. These V and J calls derive from TCRdb rather than the authors' analysis. This sample's records show around 100,000 distinct CDR3 sequences. The ten largest clones add up to roughly 1.9% of the sample.

The germline V gene provides CDR1 MNHEY and CDR2 SVGEGT. The CDR3 sequence holds 17 residues, the cysteine and phenylalanine included. No DNA has been recorded. This specimen comes from a study of monozygotic twins with inflammatory bowel disease (dated by TCRdb to between 2017 and 2020). In the study overall: The complete study included 28 monozygotic twin pairs: 19 IBD-discordant Danish pairs and nine German pairs, of which four were IBD-concordant and five were IBD-discordant. The search for disease-associated traits relied mainly on comparing, within discordant pairs, IBD patients with their genetically identical healthy co-twins. Each individual had, on average, about 151 000 unique TCRalpha sequences and 181 000 unique TCRbeta sequences available for analysis.

From each donor, a roughly 2.7 ml peripheral blood sample was collected into PAXgene tubes and kept at -80 degrees C. Without any T cell sorting, total RNA was extracted from whole blood using the PAXgene blood miRNA kit on an automated QIAcube. Peripheral blood from monozygotic twin pairs, either concordant or discordant for inflammatory bowel disease, underwent deep TCRalpha and TCRbeta repertoire profiling that used unique molecular barcoding. Smoking habits were recorded for all twin pairs, and individuals were classified as current, former or never smokers. Results and caveats for the whole study, not just this receptor: IBD patients had lower TCRbeta repertoire diversity, measured by the inverse Simpson index, than their healthy co-twins. Distinction between different T cell subtypes could not be achieved in the analysis. Background noise and inter-individual variability may have been introduced into the repertoires by the differing immunosuppressive treatments among patients. No single strong signal or clonotype linked to IBD turned up in the results, so the idea that one exists was not supported. IBD patients shared fewer clonotypes with other individuals than healthy twins did, most markedly in patients showing signs of disease activity. Repertoire similarity did not differ between concordant and discordant twins, possibly due to limited statistical power.

In this chain, TRBV6-2 or TRBV6-3 is recombined with TRBJ2-7; TCRdb returns TRBD2, unconfirmable since there is no DNA. The receptor's source is a human donor with ulcerative colitis or Crohn's disease, or a healthy co-twin of an affected twin (not recorded which). The sequenced sample consisted of blood. The CDR3: CASRARTSGNLRYEQYF.